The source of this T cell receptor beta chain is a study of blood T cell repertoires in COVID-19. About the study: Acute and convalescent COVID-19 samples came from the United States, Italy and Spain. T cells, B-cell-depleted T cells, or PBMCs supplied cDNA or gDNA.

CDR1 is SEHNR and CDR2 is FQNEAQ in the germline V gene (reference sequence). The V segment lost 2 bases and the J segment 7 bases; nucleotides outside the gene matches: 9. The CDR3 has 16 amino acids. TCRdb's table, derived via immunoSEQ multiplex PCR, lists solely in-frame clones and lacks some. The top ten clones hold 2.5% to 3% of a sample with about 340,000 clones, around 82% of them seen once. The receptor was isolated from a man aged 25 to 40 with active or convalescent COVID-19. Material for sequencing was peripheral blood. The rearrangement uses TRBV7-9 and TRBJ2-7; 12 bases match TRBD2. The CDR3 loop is CASSLISSGRAGEQYF. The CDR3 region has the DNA TGTGCCAGCAGCTTAATCTCTAGCGGGAGGGCTGGAGAGCAGTACTTC.